One sample yielded the 18 T cell receptor beta chains listed below, sequenced in a study of CD8+CD57+ T cells in acquired aplastic anemia. Genomic DNA served as template for TCR beta VDJ and CDR3 profiling. TCRdb processed the reads anew with MiXCR; each CDR3 protein has one entry. Of some 210,000 distinct CDR3 sequences listed, over 55% were seen once; the top ten hold 25% to 30%. The sample consisted of sorted CD4+, CD8+, or CD8+CD57+ T cells (not recorded which) from PBMCs. The receptor set was obtained from a human donor in good health.

CDR3 residues: CASSIRDRGVDEQYF. In nucleotides, the CDR3 is TGTGCCAGCAGCATCCGGGACAGGGGGGTAGATGAGCAGTACTTC. The chain combines TRBV11-2 with TRBJ2-7, with 11 bases matching TRBD1. The CDR3 has 15 amino acids. Trimming took 5 bases from V and 7 from J; bases not matched to a gene: 10. The germline V gene encodes CDR1 SGHAT and CDR2 FQNNGV.

In this sample, this clonotype turned up many times. This sequence joins TRBV7-9 and TRBJ2-7; TRBD2 is a possible D gene (5 bases). Trimming left V 5 bases short and J 2 bases short, with 19 bases between. CDR3 length equals 16 residues. Germline assignment: CDR1 SEHNR and CDR2 FQNEAQ (reference sequence). Here the CDR3 DNA reads TGTGCCAGCAGCCTCCCCCCCGGCGGGCAGCCCTACGAGCAGTACTTC. It is translated as CASSLPPGGQPYEQYF. The whole variable domain, remainder taken from reference TRBV7-9 and TRBJ2-7, is DTGVSQNPRHKITKRGQNVTFRCDPISEHNRLYWYRQTLGQGPEFLTYFQNEAQLEKSRLLSDRFSAERPKGSFSTLEIQRTEQGDSAMYLCASSLPPGGQPYEQYFGPGTRLTVT.

This clonotype was detected many times. This chain uses TRBV19 with TRBJ2-5, with 8 bases that match TRBD2. The CDR3 loop spans 17 amino acids. The junction had 13 bases not matched to a gene; V was cut back by 3 bases and J by 4 bases. CDR1 and CDR2 from the germline V gene are LNHDA and SQIVND (reference sequence). The CDR3 sequence is CASSIGLRLASGETQYF. CDR3 in DNA: TGTGCCAGTAGTATCGGACTTCGACTAGCGTCAGGAGAGACCCAGTACTTC.

In its sample, this clonotype was seen once. The gene calls are TRBV10-3 and TRBJ1-1, with no clear D. The germline V and J ends were trimmed by 5 bases and 1 base, with 11 bases remaining between them. This CDR3 contains 14 residues. The germline V gene encodes CDR1 ENHRY and CDR2 SYGVKD. CDR3 DNA: TGTGCCATCAGTCCCGCCGTAACGAACACTGAAGCTTTCTTT. This encodes CAISPAVTNTEAFF.

This clonotype has at least ten counts. The V gene is TRBV19, the J gene TRBJ1-1; 8 bases agree with TRBD1. This CDR3 is 15 amino acids long. The germline CDR1 and CDR2 sequences are LNHDA and SQIVND (reference sequence). V trimming: 1 base; J trimming: 2 bases; junction bases outside the gene matches: 3. CDR3 bases: TGTGCCAGTAGTATAGCAGGGGGCGGAAACACTGAAGCTTTCTTT. Its protein is CASSIAGGGNTEAFF. Supplemented by reference TRBV19 and TRBJ1-1, the full variable domain reads DGGITQSPKYLFRKEGQNVTLSCEQNLNHDAMYWYRQDPGQGLRLIYYSQIVNDFQKGDIAEGYSVSREKKESFPLTVTSAQKNPTAFYLCASSIAGGGNTEAFFGQGTRLTVV.

The V call is TRBV15, the J call TRBJ2-5, with D maybe TRBD2 (5 bases). The CDR3 length is 16 residues. Between the trimmed V and J ends, which lost 1 base and 1 base, there was a span of 13 bases. The germline gives CDR1 LNHNV, CDR2 YYDKDF (reference sequence). CDR3 DNA: TGTGCCACCAGCAGAGTCCTAGCAGCTCTCCAAGAGACCCAGTACTTC. This encodes CATSRVLAALQETQYF.

This chain uses TRBV19 with TRBJ1-1; 9 bases line up with TRBD1. Trimming removed 9 bases from V and 0 bases from J; junction bases left unmatched: 8. This CDR3 is built from 15 residues. Germline CDR1 reads LNHDA; CDR2 reads SQIVND (reference sequence). CDR3 coding DNA: TGTGCCAGCCGGACAGGGGAGACGATGAACACTGAAGCTTTCTTT. It encodes CASRTGETMNTEAFF.

This clonotype showed up just a few times. For the CDR3, the DNA is TGCAGTGCTAGAGATCTTTATGCAGGAAGGTATGAGCAGTTCTTC. Its translation is CSARDLYAGRYEQFF. V is TRBV20-1 and J is TRBJ2-1; D uncertain. Germline CDR1 DFQATT, CDR2 SNEGSKA (reference sequence). The CDR3 has 15 amino acids. The V end was cut by 0 bases, the J end by 8 bases, with 17 bases between.

The V gene is TRBV25-1, the J gene TRBJ2-3; 10 bases fit TRBD2. Trimming took 2 bases from V and 9 from J; bases not matched to a gene: 8. Germline CDR1 MGHDK, CDR2 SYGVNS. There are 15 residues in the CDR3. As DNA, the CDR3 is TGTGCCAGCAGTGAACCCGGGACTAGCGAATCCACGCAGTATTTT. Translated: CASSEPGTSESTQYF.

The V gene is TRBV9, the J gene TRBJ1-4, with D possibly matching TRBD1 (5 bases). The germline CDR1 and CDR2 sequences are SGDLS and YYNGEE. The CDR3 has 17 residues. The V and J ends lost 3 bases and 6 bases respectively, with 21 bases between them. CDR3 nucleotides: TGTGCCAGCAGCGCCAGCCCTACGGAGGGGTCGGATGAAAAACTGTTTTTT. Protein: CASSASPTEGSDEKLFF. Looking up the rest from reference TRBV9 and TRBJ1-4 gives the full variable domain: DSGVTQTPKHLITATGQRVTLRCSPRSGDLSVYWYQQSLDQGLQFLIQYYNGEERAKGNILERFSAQQFPDLHSELNLSSLELGDSALYFCASSASPTEGSDEKLFFGSGTQLSVL.

This clonotype was seen just once. The gene calls are TRBV19 and TRBJ2-5, with D unresolved. Looked up from germline, CDR1 is LNHDA and CDR2 is SQIVND (reference sequence). The CDR3 is 14 residues long. Trimming took 4 bases from V and 4 from J, leaving 13 bases between them. In nucleotides, the CDR3 is TGTGCCAGTAGTAACTACGAGGCTGTAGAGACCCAGTACTTC. It codes for CASSNYEAVETQYF.

J is TRBJ2-7 and V is TRBV7-3, with 11 bases lining up with TRBD1. Unmatched junction bases numbered 3, after V lost 2 bases and J lost 3 bases. Germline loops: CDR1 SGHTA, CDR2 FQGTGA. The CDR3 covers 15 residues. CDR3 in amino acids: CASSLAGTGGYEQYF. CDR3 DNA: TGTGCCAGCAGCTTAGCTGGGACAGGGGGCTACGAGCAGTACTTC.

This clonotype was observed a few times. The chain uses TRBV29-1 and TRBJ2-3; D is unclear. Germline-derived CDR1 and CDR2 are SQVTM and ANQGSEA. The CDR3 runs 13 residues. Trimming cost V 4 bases and J 0 bases, with 8 bases left between them. The CDR3 here is CSVVLASTDTQYF. The CDR3 nucleotides read TGCAGCGTTGTTTTAGCCAGCACAGATACGCAGTATTTT.

The V and J genes are TRBV6-6 and TRBJ2-1; D is unresolved. Trimming left V 8 bases short and J 5 bases short, with 4 bases between. CDR1 is MNHNY, CDR2 SVGAGI, per germline (reference sequence). The CDR3 covers 10 residues. DNA of the CDR3: TGTGCCAGCGGCAACAATGAGCAGTTCTTC. This gives the protein CASGNNEQFF.

The chain couples TRBV7-6 to TRBJ1-2, with TRBD1 matching 9 bases. Per germline, CDR1 SGHVS and CDR2 FNYEAQ. The CDR3 is 15 amino acids. V shed 5 bases, J shed 6 bases, and the junction held 10 bases outside the gene matches. CDR3 loop: CASSQGQGGNHGYTF. CDR3 sequence (DNA): TGTGCCAGCAGCCAGGGACAGGGTGGTAATCATGGCTACACCTTC.

This clonotype was observed a handful of times. A much larger clone lies one base from this, so it may be a read error. This sequence joins TRBV9 and TRBJ1-1; maybe TRBD1 (6 bases). V was shortened by 6 bases and J by 0 bases, with 15 bases between the two germline ends. Germline V gives CDR1 SGDLS, CDR2 YYNGEE. CDR3 size: 15 residues. CDR3 coding DNA: TGTGCCAGCACCTTGGGGGGACATATGAACACTGAAGCTTTCTTT. This encodes CASTLGGHMNTEAFF. Full variable domain (rest looked up from reference TRBV9 and TRBJ1-1): DSGVTQTPKHLITATGQRVTLRCSPRSGDLSVYWYQQSLDQGLQFLIQYYNGEERAKGNILERFSAQQFPDLHSELNLSSLELGDSALYFCASTLGGHMNTEAFFGQGTRLTVV.

The chain carries TRBV6-5 and TRBJ2-1, with 8 bases lining up with TRBD1. The CDR3 contains 13 residues. V gave up 6 bases and J gave up 10 bases; unmatched junction bases: 8. Germline CDR1 reads MNHEY; CDR2 reads SVGAGI. The CDR3 loop reads CASRVGQGMEQFF. The CDR3 coding sequence is TGTGCCAGCAGAGTAGGACAGGGCATGGAGCAGTTCTTC.

Many counts were recorded for this clonotype. V is TRBV29-1 and J is TRBJ2-7, with 8 bases matching TRBD1. The germline V gene has CDR1 SQVTM and CDR2 ANQGSEA. The CDR3 has 13 residues. Unmatched junction bases numbered 6, after V lost 6 bases and J lost 2 bases. DNA for the CDR3: TGCAGCGTAACGGGGACAGGAGCCTACGAGCAGTACTTC. Protein product: CSVTGTGAYEQYF.